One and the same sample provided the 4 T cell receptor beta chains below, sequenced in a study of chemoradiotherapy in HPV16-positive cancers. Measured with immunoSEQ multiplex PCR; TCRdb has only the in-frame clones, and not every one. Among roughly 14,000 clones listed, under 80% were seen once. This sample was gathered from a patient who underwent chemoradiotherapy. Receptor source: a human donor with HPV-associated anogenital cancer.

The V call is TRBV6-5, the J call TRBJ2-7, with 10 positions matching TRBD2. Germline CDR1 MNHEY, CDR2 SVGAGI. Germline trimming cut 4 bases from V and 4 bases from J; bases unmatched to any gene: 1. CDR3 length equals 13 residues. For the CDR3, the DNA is TGTGCCAGCAGTTTACTAGCGGGGTACGAGCAGTACTTC. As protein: CASSLLAGYEQYF.

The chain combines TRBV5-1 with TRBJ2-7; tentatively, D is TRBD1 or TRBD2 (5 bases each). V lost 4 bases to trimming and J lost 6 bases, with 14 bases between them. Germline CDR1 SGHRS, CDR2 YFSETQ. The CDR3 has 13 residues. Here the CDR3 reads CASSRVEGREQYF. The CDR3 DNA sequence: TGCGCCAGCAGCCGGGTAGAGGGACGCGAGCAGTACTTC.

The CDR3 sequence is CASSETPQAPRGSYEQYF. CDR3 DNA sequence: TGTGCCAGCAGTGAAACCCCACAGGCACCCCGCGGATCCTACGAGCAGTACTTC. The genes are TRBV25-1 and TRBJ2-7, with a possible D match to TRBD1 (5 bases). CDR1 is MGHDK and CDR2 is SYGVNS in the germline V gene. CDR3 length equals 18 residues. Trimming stripped 2 bases from V and 1 base from J, with 21 bases between.

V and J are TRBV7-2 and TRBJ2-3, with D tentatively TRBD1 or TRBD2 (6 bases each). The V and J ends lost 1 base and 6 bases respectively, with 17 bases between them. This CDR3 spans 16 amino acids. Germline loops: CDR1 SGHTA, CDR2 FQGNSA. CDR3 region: CASSLVEGGESDTQYF. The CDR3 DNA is TGTGCCAGCAGCTTAGTTGAGGGGGGCGAAAGCGATACGCAGTATTTT.